This T cell receptor (beta chain) is from a study of blood T cells in healthy people across ages. Through a sample-barcoded 5' primer and a J-beta primer mix, a second PCR was run for about 6 to 12 cycles. TCRdb reanalysed the 5' RACE reads using MiXCR and keeps one entry per CDR3 protein. The sample yields about 1.7 million distinct CDR3 sequences, 28% seen once. The donors, aged roughly 6 to 90, were healthy Caucasians from Russia. In this sample, this clonotype turned up a few times. Its ends do not fully match the called genes, so a read error is possible. Sequencing was performed on blood. This TCR was sampled from a woman in her twenties or thirties in good health.

CDR3 bases: TGTGCCAGCACCACGGCAGGGGGCTATTTT. It specifies CASTTAGGYF. J is TRBJ1-5 and V is TRBV6-2 or TRBV6-3, with 8 positions matching TRBD1. The CDR3 extends over 10 amino acids. Looked up from germline, CDR1 is MNHEY and CDR2 is SVGEGT.